The 10 T cell receptor beta chains presented below share a single source sample, sequenced in a study of post-analysis software for immune sequencing data. Study findings and constraints: Four to six TRBV segments appeared more often in patients than in controls, and TRBV5-6, TRBV5-1 and TRBV20-1 were among these.

These receptors' antigens are unknown. Unique molecular identifiers tagged the TCR beta cDNA libraries. One entry per CDR3 protein results from TCRdb running MiXCR on the PCR reads. The table has about half a million distinct CDR3 sequences, 30% to 40% seen once. The specimen sequenced was blood. The receptors come from a girl aged 2-17 years with multiple sclerosis.

The chain couples TRBV5-1 to TRBJ1-6, with 7 bases lining up with TRBD1. CDR3 size: 15 residues. V shed 4 bases, J shed 5 bases, and the junction held 6 bases outside the gene matches. CDR1 is SGHRS, CDR2 YFSETQ, per germline. In DNA form, the CDR3 reads TGCGCCAGCAGCCCATCCGGGACAGATAATTCACCCCTCCACTTT. Translation gives CASSPSGTDNSPLHF.

The CDR3 DNA sequence: TGTGCCAGCAGTGAAGCTCGGCGGAGCTATGGCTACACCTTC. This encodes CASSEARRSYGYTF. This chain links TRBV6-1 with TRBJ1-2; no firm D call. CDR3 length: 14 residues. The V gene's germline CDR1 is MNHNS and CDR2 SASEGT. Trimming pared 0 bases from V and 4 bases from J, leaving 9 bases between.

Points on this clonotype: Since no conserved phenylalanine or tryptophan closes the CDR3, a read error is the likely cause. This chain links TRBV6-6 with TRBJ2-5; weak D call: TRBD1 (5 bases). V lost 0 bases and J 9 bases, leaving 17 bases between the germline ends. The CDR3 is 15 residues long. CDR1 is MNHNY and CDR2 is SVGAGI in the germline V gene (reference sequence). For the CDR3, the DNA is TGTGCCAGCAGTTACTCACACAGTGATCTAGGGGCCCAGTACTGC. It specifies CASSYSHSDLGAQYC.

This clonotype was counted ten times or more. The chain combines TRBV7-2 with TRBJ2-7; the D gene is possibly TRBD2 (6 bases). Germline V lookup: CDR1 SGHTA, CDR2 FQGNSA. Deletions cut 5 bases from V and 1 base from J, with 12 bases between. The CDR3 covers 14 residues. CDR3 loop: CASSGTQDSYEQYF. The CDR3 DNA follows: TGTGCCAGCAGCGGGACTCAGGATTCCTACGAGCAGTACTTC.

This clonotype was detected once. V is TRBV5-1 and J is TRBJ2-1; no reliable D call. This CDR3 comprises 11 residues. The V end lost 2 bases, the J end lost 6 bases, and 3 bases lay between the germline ends. Germline assignment: CDR1 SGHRS and CDR2 YFSETQ. The CDR3 DNA reads as TGCGCCAGCAGCTTCGTCAATGAGCAGTTCTTC. Its translation: CASSFVNEQFF.

This chain links TRBV5-1 with TRBJ2-7; D is undetermined. The CDR3 contains 13 residues. The germline V gene encodes CDR1 SGHRS and CDR2 YFSETQ. V lost 2 bases and J 7 bases, leaving 13 bases between the germline ends. The CDR3 is CASSFGNAGEQYF. The CDR3 DNA follows: TGCGCCAGCAGCTTTGGGAATGCCGGGGAGCAGTACTTC.

This chain uses TRBV12-3 or TRBV12-4 with TRBJ1-5; 9 nucleotides line up with TRBD1. V shed 5 bases, J shed 6 bases, and the junction held 8 bases outside the gene matches. This CDR3 spans 15 amino acids. CDR3 in amino acids: CASSPTGGWRQPQHF. The CDR3 DNA reads TGTGCCAGCAGTCCGACAGGGGGGTGGCGTCAGCCCCAGCATTTT.

The chain combines TRBV27 with TRBJ2-5, with D hard to call. This CDR3 comprises 18 residues. Germline CDR1 reads MNHEY; CDR2 reads SMNVEV (reference sequence). Trimming took off 2 bases at V and 2 bases at J, with 21 bases between the two ends. The CDR3 DNA is TGTGCCAGCAGTTTAGCGGACCAATTGTTAGTGCAACAAGAGACCCAGTACTTC. Encoded protein: CASSLADQLLVQQETQYF.

This clonotype showed up just a few times. This chain connects TRBV9 to TRBJ2-1; no clear D. Trimming took 0 bases from V and 5 from J, leaving 6 bases between them. This CDR3 region has 13 residues. Germline V gives CDR1 SGDLS, CDR2 YYNGEE. CDR3: CASSVVGNNEQFF. The CDR3 nucleotides read TGTGCCAGCAGCGTAGTAGGAAACAATGAGCAGTTCTTC.

This rearrangement joins TRBV6-6 to TRBJ1-1, with a tentative D call TRBD1 (5 bases). Germline CDR1 is MNHNY and CDR2 is SVGAGI (reference sequence). The CDR3 is 15 residues long. V was pared by 6 bases and J by 5 bases, with 19 bases between. As DNA, the CDR3 is TGTGCCAGCAGCCTGACAGTATCTGGGGATACTGAAGCTTTCTTT. It translates to CASSLTVSGDTEAFF.